The clone carrying this TCR beta chain was found a few times. The entry originates in a study of cytomegalovirus exposure and HLA in healthy donors. In the PCR, 60 Vbeta and 13 Jbeta primers were used. Data came from immunoSEQ multiplex PCR; TCRdb stores just in-frame clones and leaves some out. The sample holds some 90,000 clones, around 85% seen once. The CDR3 runs 12 residues. Germline CDR1 and CDR2: LNHDA and SQIVND (reference sequence). V was shortened by 9 bases and J by 6 bases, with 13 bases between the two germline ends. Material: PBMCs. This sequence joins TRBV19 and TRBJ2-3; D call uncertain. The TCR comes from a man aged 30 to 45 in good health and CMV-seronegative. The CDR3: CASRLSGDTQYF. The CDR3 DNA reads TGTGCCAGCCGACTCTCCGGGGATACGCAGTATTTT.